The rows below give T cell receptor beta chains drawn from one sample of a study of shared clonotypes between healthy human individuals. Measured with immunoSEQ multiplex PCR; TCRdb has only the in-frame clones, and not every one. The table has around 500,000 clones, about 85% seen once. Sequenced input: PBMCs. These receptors all come from a woman aged 35 to 49 in good health. Some clones in this sample may be carry-over from other donors' samples. The CDR3 runs from the conserved cysteine through the conserved F or W. The order of the fields is clone size, J gene, D gene, V gene, CDR3 DNA, CDR3 protein. A D gene is named only where the DNA matches it firmly. Rows may omit the clone size; those that give it use once, few, many or a size class.

size: -
J: TRBJ1-1
D: TRBD1
V: TRBV6-5
DNA: TGTGCCAGCAACCCGACAGGGGCGGGGGGAACTGAAGCTTTCTTT
CDR3: CASNPTGAGGTEAFF

size: few
J: TRBJ1-1
D: -
V: TRBV18
DNA: TGTGCCAGCTCACCACCCAGGGGCGCAGCTTTCTTT
CDR3: CASSPPRGAAFF

size: -
J: TRBJ2-3
D: -
V: TRBV25-1
DNA: TGTGCCAGCAGGGTCCGCCGGACAGATACGCAGTATTTT
CDR3: CASRVRRTDTQYF

size: -
J: TRBJ1-1
D: -
V: TRBV28
DNA: TGTGCCAGCAGTTCCGTCCCACAGGCCACTGAAGCTTTCTTT
CDR3: CASSSVPQATEAFF

size: -
J: TRBJ1-5
D: TRBD1
V: TRBV7-8
DNA: TGTGCCAGCAGCTTAGATCTTGGTTTGGCTGCTTGGCAGGGGGGCAATCAGCCCCAGCATTTT
CDR3: CASSLDLGLAAWQGGNQPQHF

size: -
J: TRBJ2-4
D: TRBD1
V: TRBV28
DNA: TGTGCCAGCAGTTCCCAGCGCGGACAGGGAAGAGCCAAAAACATTCAGTACTTC
CDR3: CASSSQRGQGRAKNIQYF

size: few
J: TRBJ1-5
D: TRBD1
V: TRBV19
DNA: TGTGCCAGTAGTACTCAACAGGGGGCGGGCAATCAGCCCCAGCATTTT
CDR3: CASSTQQGAGNQPQHF

size: -
J: TRBJ2-7
D: -
V: TRBV11-2
DNA: TGTGCCAGCAGCTTAGGGACAGTCTACGAGCAGTACTTC
CDR3: CASSLGTVYEQYF

size: -
J: TRBJ1-2
D: -
V: TRBV9
DNA: TGTGCCAGCAGCGCACCTGGTGGGGCTTATAACTATGGCTACACCTTC
CDR3: CASSAPGGAYNYGYTF

size: -
J: TRBJ2-1
D: -
V: TRBV28
DNA: TGTGCCAGCAGTTTACGCCGGTGGAATGAGCAGTTCTTC
CDR3: CASSLRRWNEQFF

size: -
J: TRBJ2-2
D: TRBD2
V: TRBV25-1
DNA: TGTGCCAGCAGTGCTAGCGGGAGTTGGGCCGGGGAGCTGTTTTTT
CDR3: CASSASGSWAGELFF

size: few
J: TRBJ1-4
D: -
V: TRBV7-6
DNA: TGTGCCAGCAGCTTAGCGTTGGGGGAAAAACTGTTTTTT
CDR3: CASSLALGEKLFF

size: -
J: TRBJ1-2
D: -
V: TRBV18
DNA: TGTGCCAGCTCACCAGATCCAGACTATGGCTACACCTTC
CDR3: CASSPDPDYGYTF

size: -
J: TRBJ1-1
D: -
V: TRBV28
DNA: TGTGCCAGCAGCTCAGGAGGAAACACTGAAGCTTTCTTT
CDR3: CASSSGGNTEAFF

size: -
J: TRBJ2-3
D: TRBD2
V: TRBV5-6
DNA: TGTGCCAGCAGCTTCCTAGCGGGGGGCACAGATACGCAGTATTTT
CDR3: CASSFLAGGTDTQYF

size: -
J: TRBJ2-2
D: -
V: TRBV7-8
DNA: TGTGCCAGCAGCTTAGGGGCGGGACTGAACACCGGGGAGCTGTTTTTT
CDR3: CASSLGAGLNTGELFF

size: -
J: TRBJ1-1
D: -
V: TRBV6-1
DNA: TGTGCCAGCAGTGAACCACTCGGGACACCCTCTATCTTT
CDR3: CASSEPLGTPSIF

size: -
J: TRBJ2-2
D: TRBD1
V: TRBV9
DNA: TGTGCCAGCAGCGTAGGGGGACAGGGATACCTAACCGGGGAGCTGTTTTTT
CDR3: CASSVGGQGYLTGELFF

size: -
J: TRBJ1-2
D: -
V: TRBV7-3
DNA: TGTGCCAGCAGCTTAGGGGACCCGGGACTCTATGGCTACACCTTC
CDR3: CASSLGDPGLYGYTF

size: -
J: TRBJ2-7
D: -
V: TRBV5-1
DNA: TGCGCCAGCAGCCTCGGGGGTTACGAGCAGTACTTC
CDR3: CASSLGGYEQYF

size: -
J: TRBJ2-7
D: -
V: TRBV9
DNA: TGTGCCAGCAGCCCCCAGACCTCCTACGAGCAGTACTTC
CDR3: CASSPQTSYEQYF

size: few
J: TRBJ2-2
D: -
V: TRBV6-1
DNA: TGTGCCGTACTCTGGGGTCGTGGGCCCGGGGAGCTGTTTTTT
CDR3: CAVLWGRGPGELFF

size: once
J: TRBJ2-1
D: -
V: TRBV28
DNA: TGTGCCAGCAGTTTATGGTCTAGTAACAATGAGCAGTTCTTC
CDR3: CASSLWSSNNEQFF

size: -
J: TRBJ2-7
D: TRBD1
V: TRBV28
DNA: TGTGCCAGCGAGGCGCCCGGTGGCGGGACAGGGTACTACGAGCAGTACTTC
CDR3: CASEAPGGGTGYYEQYF

size: -
J: TRBJ2-5
D: TRBD1
V: TRBV5-1
DNA: TGCGCCAGCAGCTTCCAGGGGGAGACGTGGGAGACCCAGTACTTC
CDR3: CASSFQGETWETQYF

size: -
J: TRBJ1-2
D: TRBD1
V: TRBV7-9
DNA: TGTGCCAGCAGCTTGGGACAGGGGGCTTGCTACACCTTC
CDR3: CASSLGQGACYTF

size: -
J: TRBJ2-7
D: -
V: TRBV7-9
DNA: TGTGCCAGCAGCTTGAGACGGGGAGGCCCCTACGAGCAGTACTTC
CDR3: CASSLRRGGPYEQYF

size: -
J: TRBJ2-7
D: TRBD1
V: TRBV28
DNA: TGTGCCAGCAGTTTATGGGGACAGGGGGCAGTCGAGCAGTACTTC
CDR3: CASSLWGQGAVEQYF

size: -
J: TRBJ1-5
D: TRBD1
V: TRBV29-1
DNA: TGCAGCGCCGGACAGGGGGCGAATCAGCCCCAGCATTTT
CDR3: CSAGQGANQPQHF

size: -
J: TRBJ2-2
D: -
V: TRBV7-2
DNA: TGTGCCAGCAGCCGTCGCACCGGGGAGCTGTTTTTT
CDR3: CASSRRTGELFF

size: -
J: TRBJ2-2
D: -
V: TRBV11-2
DNA: TGTGCCAGCAGCAAACAGTCGAACACCGGGGAGCTGTTTTTT
CDR3: CASSKQSNTGELFF

size: -
J: TRBJ1-2
D: -
V: TRBV30
DNA: TGTGCCTGGAGCCAACGGGCCACGAACTCCTATGGCTACACCTTC
CDR3: CAWSQRATNSYGYTF

size: -
J: TRBJ2-5
D: -
V: TRBV5-1
DNA: TGCGCCAGCAGCGAAACAGGGTCGGGGGAGACCCAGTACTTC
CDR3: CASSETGSGETQYF

size: -
J: TRBJ1-2
D: -
V: TRBV7-8
DNA: TGTGCCAGCAGCTTAAGGCAGGAATATGGCTACACCTTC
CDR3: CASSLRQEYGYTF

size: -
J: TRBJ1-5
D: -
V: TRBV28
DNA: TGTGCCAGCAGTCCAGGGTTTCATAGCAATCAGCCCCAGCATTTT
CDR3: CASSPGFHSNQPQHF

size: -
J: TRBJ1-2
D: -
V: TRBV11-3
DNA: TGTGCCAGCAGCTTATGGCAGGGCCATGGCTACACCTTC
CDR3: CASSLWQGHGYTF

size: -
J: TRBJ1-5
D: TRBD1
V: TRBV7-2
DNA: TGTGCCAGCAGCGAAAACAGGGGGCATCGACAGCCCCAGCATTTT
CDR3: CASSENRGHRQPQHF

size: once
J: TRBJ2-1
D: -
V: TRBV7-2
DNA: TGTGCCAGCAGCTCCGGACTTTACAATGAGCAGTTCTTC
CDR3: CASSSGLYNEQFF

size: -
J: TRBJ2-7
D: -
V: TRBV15
DNA: TGTGCCACCAGCAGAGACAGGGGTAACGGCGGCAACGAGCAGTACTTC
CDR3: CATSRDRGNGGNEQYF

size: -
J: TRBJ2-7
D: -
V: TRBV5-1
DNA: TGCGCCAGCAGCCCCGGGGCCTCATTATACGAGCAGTACTTC
CDR3: CASSPGASLYEQYF